The clone carrying this T cell receptor (beta chain) was counted many times. Antigen unknown. Each diagnosis was grounded in clinical symptoms, serum thyroxine and TRAb, thyroid ultrasound, and orbital computed tomography. This sample is part of a study of T cells in Graves' hyperthyroidism and ophthalmopathy. Study-level findings and limits: Ophthalmopathy was distinguished from stable hyperthyroidism by 13 V-J signatures. Most clonotypes expanded in the thyroid (above 0.001) were also present in blood.

Looked up from germline, CDR1 is MGHDK and CDR2 is SYGVNS. The CDR3 consists of 14 residues. Trimming shortened V by 3 bases and J by 0 bases, and 6 bases separated the two germline ends. Amplified TCR beta CDR3 regions came from RNA transcripts. The TCR CDR3 was amplified in a first-round RT-PCR using the HTBI primer set. TCRdb re-derived calls from the multiplex PCR reads in MiXCR, one entry per CDR3 protein. The repertoire includes a few hundred thousand distinct CDR3 sequences, around 45% of them detected once, and 8.2% sits in the top ten. The V call is TRBV25-1, the J call TRBJ1-3; no clear D. Material for sequencing was peripheral blood or thyroid tissue (not recorded which). This receptor was obtained from a young woman with Graves' hyperthyroidism. CDR3: CASSEESSGNTIYF. CDR3 sequence (DNA): TGTGCCAGCAGTGAGGAGAGCTCTGGAAACACCATATATTTT.